This is a list of T cell receptor beta chains from one sample in a study of cytomegalovirus exposure and HLA in healthy donors. Some clones are missing from TCRdb's copy, which holds only in-frame ones; the method was immunoSEQ multiplex PCR. This table holds approximately 160,000 clones, 82% found once. Material: PBMCs. The origin of the receptors is a male donor in good health and CMV-seronegative. Each CDR3 is given without its conserved first and last residue.

v_call	cdr3_length	cdr3_aa
TRBV10-3	13	AISGVWARDTEAF
TRBV4-3	14	ASSLARGNPRNEQF
TRBV7-2	15	ASSLGDSGRLTDTQY
TRBV7-9	16	ASSLTSGQGNDNYGYT
TRBV11-2	15	ASRRLNRGSRADTQY
TRBV5-4	13	ASSYERDSYNEQF
TRBV5-4	15	ASRSKTSGPNTGELF
TRBV15	14	ATSRDLLGGGREQY
TRBV5-4	13	ASSLGTSGSYEQY
TRBV7-3	12	ASSHGTSSNEQF
TRBV6-5	12	ASSAARNTGELF
TRBV7-9	13	ASSLGAGPQETQY
TRBV4-2	13	ASSQAGLAVYEQY
TRBV11-2	12	ASSMGQGRYEQY
TRBV28	13	ASSLLGGSGNTIY
TRBV7-9	12	ASSPPNQAREQY
TRBV9	13	ASSVGPGGPDEQY
TRBV10-3	11	AIRRTESNEQY
TRBV11-2	15	ASSLGDPRGLRYEQY
TRBV11-2	14	ASSLLWGVGNYGYT
TRBV6-5	11	ASSTGTHYEQY
TRBV28	15	ASSYARRGGGPDEQF
TRBV2	12	ASSGAARGTEAF
TRBV7-6	13	ASSQSTGGEFGYT
TRBV30	11	AWSDISNQPQH
TRBV19	13	ASSSRDRDNSPLH
TRBV5-1	14	ASSLRRQGANTEAF
TRBV11-2	13	ASSLSGQGSYGYT
TRBV18	15	ASSPPIGQNSGNTIY
TRBV7-3	12	ASSLSPRNTEAF
TRBV6-5	10	ASIDLSNEQF
TRBV7-9	11	ASSLGLNYGYT
TRBV5-6	14	ASSPGTRKSSYEQY
TRBV14	15	ASSQQISLSGANVLT
TRBV7-9	11	ASSFSGTDTQY
TRBV13	12	ASSPRTGGPTQY
TRBV4-1	14	ASSQGLAGYTDTQY
TRBV6-5	11	ATSGSMNTEAF
TRBV6-5	14	ASSYSTLAANNEQF
TRBV7-2	11	ASSMRRDRWAF
TRBV5-4	12	ASSFTEMNTEAF
TRBV30	12	AWSVHDSGNTIY
TRBV6-5	13	ASSPGRGRGTEAF
TRBV5-1	13	ASSSETTFTGELF
TRBV15	13	ATSPRDRNNYGYT
TRBV28	13	ASSTPGDGANVLT
TRBV11-2	15	ASSSTGTGGVTDTQY
TRBV7-9	14	ASTSLIWVSQDEQF
TRBV15	10	ATSSRDRDPF
TRBV4-2	15	ASSQEGSGTLNYGYT
TRBV19	12	ASSPSGSYNEQF
TRBV11-2	13	ASRAPGRAWNEQF
TRBV28	13	ASGKGTSGANVLT
TRBV6-5	12	ASSSRRVHAAQH
TRBV29-1	14	SVRGRRPLGDYEQY
TRBV11-2	13	ASSLFTGHIYEQY
TRBV9	10	ASSEGQETQY
TRBV28	13	ASSLREGPDYGYT